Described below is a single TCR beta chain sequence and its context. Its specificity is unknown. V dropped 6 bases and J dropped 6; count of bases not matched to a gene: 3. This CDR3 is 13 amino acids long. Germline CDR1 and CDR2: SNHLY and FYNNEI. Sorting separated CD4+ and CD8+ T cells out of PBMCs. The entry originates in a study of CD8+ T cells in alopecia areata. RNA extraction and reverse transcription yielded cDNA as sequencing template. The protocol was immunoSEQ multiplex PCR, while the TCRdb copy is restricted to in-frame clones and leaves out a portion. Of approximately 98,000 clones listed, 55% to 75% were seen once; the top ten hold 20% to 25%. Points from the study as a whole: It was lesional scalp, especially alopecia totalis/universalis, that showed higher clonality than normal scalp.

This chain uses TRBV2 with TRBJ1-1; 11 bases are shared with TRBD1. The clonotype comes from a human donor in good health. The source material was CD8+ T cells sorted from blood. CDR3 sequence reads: CASRRTGGAEAFF. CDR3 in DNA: TGTGCCAGCAGAAGGACAGGGGGCGCTGAAGCTTTCTTT. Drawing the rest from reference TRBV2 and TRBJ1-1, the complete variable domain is EPEVTQTPSHQVTQMGQEVILRCVPISNHLYFYWYRQILGQKVEFLVSFYNNEISEKSEIFDDQFSVERPDGSNFTLKIRSTKLEDSAMYFCASRRTGGAEAFFGQGTRLTVV.